The next 30 T cell receptor beta chains were all read from a single sample in a study of graft-versus-host responses after intestinal transplantation. These receptors have no known antigen. The protocol was immunoSEQ multiplex PCR, while the TCRdb copy is restricted to in-frame clones and leaves out a portion. Of 88,000 or so clones in the sample, 75% to 90% were seen once. The sample was unstimulated CD4+ T cells sorted from spleen or lymph node cells, taken before intestinal transplant. The receptors stem from a human donor who received an intestinal transplant.

This clone has a single count. In nucleotides, the CDR3 is TGTGCCAGCTCAACCCAAAGGACAGGGCAAGAGACCCAGTACTTC. Encoded protein: CASSTQRTGQETQYF. The chain joins TRBV19 to TRBJ2-5; 8 bases map to TRBD1. This CDR3 is built from 15 residues. CDR1 is LNHDA and CDR2 is SQIVND in the germline V gene (reference sequence). V dropped 9 bases and J dropped 2; count of bases not matched to a gene: 11.

The chain joins TRBV7-8 to TRBJ1-1; TRBD1 might be the D (5 bases). The CDR3 totals 14 residues. V was pared by 5 bases and J by 5 bases, with 15 bases between. Germline CDR1 and CDR2: SGHVS and FQNEAQ. CDR3 nucleotide sequence: TGTGCCAGCAGCCCCCGGCCCGGGGGTACTGAAGCTTTCTTT. This translates into CASSPRPGGTEAFF. The complete variable domain, with remaining parts taken from reference TRBV7-8 and TRBJ1-1, reads GAGVSQSPRYKVAKRGQDVALRCDPISGHVSLFWYQQALGQGPEFLTYFQNEAQLDKSGLPSDRFFAERPEGSVSTLKIQRTQQEDSAVYLCASSPRPGGTEAFFGQGTRLTVV.

This clone was seen more than once but under ten times. The chain recombines TRBV5-6 with TRBJ1-3; 7 bases line up with TRBD1. CDR1 SGHDT and CDR2 YYEEEE come from the germline V gene. V shed 1 base, J shed 0 bases, and the junction held 4 bases outside the gene matches. The CDR3 covers 16 residues. The CDR3 reads CASSLSDRASGNTIYF. DNA of the CDR3: TGTGCCAGCAGCTTGAGCGACAGGGCCTCTGGAAACACCATATATTTT.

The chain combines TRBV10-3 with TRBJ1-3; 7 nucleotides match TRBD1. V was clipped by 6 bases and J by 14 bases; unmatched bases: 16. The CDR3 loop spans 14 amino acids. Germline V gene data show CDR1 as ENHRY and CDR2 as SYGVKD. CDR3 DNA: TGTGCCATCAGCGCACAGGGGCCCGGATTAGGGTTATATTTT. Its protein is CAISAQGPGLGLYF.

The chain recombines TRBV2 with TRBJ1-2, with 11 positions matching TRBD1. V lost 8 bases, J lost 4 bases, and 6 bases stayed unmatched. Germline loops: CDR1 SNHLY, CDR2 FYNNEI. The CDR3 has 14 residues. CDR3 region: CASGGQGGFYGYTF. CDR3 coding DNA: TGTGCCAGCGGGGGACAGGGGGGGTTCTATGGCTACACCTTC. The full variable domain, in which reference TRBV2 and TRBJ1-2 provide the parts outside the CDR3, is EPEVTQTPSHQVTQMGQEVILRCVPISNHLYFYWYRQILGQKVEFLVSFYNNEISEKSEIFDDQFSVERPDGSNFTLKIRSTKLEDSAMYFCASGGQGGFYGYTFGSGTRLTVV.

The V call is TRBV12-5, the J call TRBJ1-4; 10 bases are shared with TRBD1. Germline V gene lookup returns CDR1 LGHNT and CDR2 FRNRAP. The J segment lost 7 bases and the V segment lost 6 bases, leaving 2 bases of the junction unmatched. CDR3 length equals 13 residues. The CDR3 DNA reads TGTGCTAGTGGGGGACAGGGGATTGAAAAACTGTTTTTT. Translation: CASGGQGIEKLFF.

The chain uses TRBV5-8 and TRBJ1-2, with D unclear. V lost 1 base and J 5 bases, leaving 6 bases between the germline ends. Germline V gene lookup returns CDR1 SGHTS and CDR2 YDEGEE. This CDR3 contains 12 residues. The CDR3 DNA reads as TGTGCCAGCAGCTTGCCCCCATATGGCTACACCTTC. Translating it yields CASSLPPYGYTF.

This clone occurred once. CDR3: CASSLGGGGVMEPQHF. The CDR3 nucleotides read TGCGCCAGCAGCTTGGGGGGGGGCGGTGTCATGGAGCCCCAGCATTTT. The J gene is TRBJ1-5, the V gene TRBV5-1, with D possibly matching TRBD1 (6 bases). Looked up from germline, CDR1 is SGHRS and CDR2 is YFSETQ. The CDR3 contains 16 residues. V was cut by 0 bases and J by 8 bases, with 18 bases left in between.

The chain recombines TRBV9 with TRBJ2-3; D remains unclear. This CDR3 has 14 amino acids. The germline V and J ends were trimmed by 4 bases and 4 bases, with 13 bases remaining between them. Germline lookup yields CDR1 SGDLS and CDR2 YYNGEE. CDR3 DNA: TGTGCCAGCAGCCTAGAGCTTGGAGCAGATACGCAGTATTTT. The encoded protein is CASSLELGADTQYF.

The chain links TRBV2 to TRBJ1-2; D perhaps matches TRBD1 (6 bases). The germline V and J ends were trimmed by 5 bases and 8 bases, with 12 bases remaining between them. In germline, CDR1 is SNHLY, CDR2 FYNNEI. This CDR3 contains 12 residues. The CDR3 region has the DNA TGTGCCAGCAGTTTTGGACAGATGGGCTACACCTTC. Its translation: CASSFGQMGYTF.

The V and J genes are TRBV4-1 and TRBJ1-5, with 8 bases that match TRBD1. V gave up 1 base and J gave up 0 bases; unmatched junction bases: 8. The germline V gene has CDR1 MGHRA and CDR2 YSYEKL. This CDR3 is built from 18 residues. The CDR3 coding sequence is TGCGCCAGCAGCCAAGCGGGGGGACAGGCATATAGCAATCAGCCCCAGCATTTT. It translates to CASSQAGGQAYSNQPQHF.

The chain employs TRBV9 and TRBJ1-1, with D perhaps TRBD1 (5 bases). Looked up from germline, CDR1 is SGDLS and CDR2 is YYNGEE. Trimming left V 6 bases short and J 1 base short, with 10 bases between. CDR3 length: 13 amino acids. CDR3 coding DNA: TGTGCCAGCACGGGGGGAACGAACACTGAAGCTTTCTTT. Protein product: CASTGGTNTEAFF.

V is TRBV6-4 and J is TRBJ1-1; D is possibly TRBD1 (5 bases). The CDR3 spans 14 residues. Deletions cut 5 bases from V and 2 bases from J, with 12 bases between. CDR1 MRHNA and CDR2 SNTAGT come from the germline V gene. The CDR3 here is CASSPTEINTEAFF. CDR3 DNA: TGTGCCAGCAGTCCGACAGAGATCAACACTGAAGCTTTCTTT.

The V and J genes are TRBV20-1 and TRBJ1-1; no clear D. The CDR3 extends over 10 amino acids. CDR1 is DFQATT, CDR2 SNEGSKA, per germline (reference sequence). With 3 bases removed from V and 7 bases from J, the gap between germline ends came to 6 bases. CDR3: CSASRNEAFF. In DNA, the CDR3 is TGCAGTGCTAGCAGAAATGAAGCTTTCTTT.

V gene TRBV5-1 combines with J gene TRBJ2-7; unclear D gene. This CDR3 has 13 amino acids. Trimming cost V 0 bases and J 1 base, with 5 bases left between them. From germline, CDR1 is SGHRS and CDR2 YFSETQ. CDR3 DNA sequence: TGCGCCAGCAGCTTGGGAGAATCCTACGAGCAGTACTTC. Protein: CASSLGESYEQYF.

The chain combines TRBV7-3 with TRBJ2-3; 7 nucleotides align to TRBD1. The germline V gene encodes CDR1 SGHTA and CDR2 FQGTGA. V dropped 3 bases and J dropped 4; count of bases not matched to a gene: 4. CDR3 size: 14 residues. The CDR3 region has the DNA TGTGCCAGCAGCTTGGACAGGCTCCCAGATACGCAGTATTTT. Translating it yields CASSLDRLPDTQYF.

Notes on this clone: This CDR3 is also generated by other DNA sequences in the sample. V and J are TRBV5-1 and TRBJ2-3, with 11 bases matching TRBD2. This CDR3 contains 14 residues. CDR1 and CDR2 (germline): SGHRS, YFSETQ. The V and J ends lost 5 bases and 5 bases, in that order; junction bases with no gene match: 4. The CDR3 sequence is CASSPGLAGDTQYF. For the CDR3, the DNA is TGCGCCAGCAGTCCCGGACTAGCGGGAGATACGCAGTATTTT. The full variable domain, its missing parts supplied by reference TRBV5-1 and TRBJ2-3, is KAGVTQTPRYLIKTRGQQVTLSCSPISGHRSVSWYQQTPGQGLQFLFEYFSETQRNKGNFPGRFSGRQFSNSRSEMNVSTLELGDSALYLCASSPGLAGDTQYFGPGTRLTVL.

This chain connects TRBV7-3 to TRBJ2-1, with 7 nucleotides matching TRBD2. Germline-derived CDR1 and CDR2 are SGHTA and FQGTGA. This CDR3 is 15 amino acids long. V shed 5 bases, J shed 5 bases, and the junction held 9 bases outside the gene matches. This CDR3 reads CASSTQAGSDNEQFF. The CDR3 DNA reads as TGTGCCAGCAGCACACAAGCGGGGTCTGACAATGAGCAGTTCTTC.

The chain links TRBV5-1 to TRBJ2-3; TRBD2 might be the D (6 bases). The CDR3 has 17 amino acids. The V end lost 0 bases, the J end lost 0 bases, and 14 bases lay between the germline ends. Per germline, CDR1 SGHRS and CDR2 YFSETQ. For the CDR3, the DNA is TGCGCCAGCAGCTTGGCCCTACCGGGACTTAGCACAGATACGCAGTATTTT. Translation gives CASSLALPGLSTDTQYF.

The gene calls are TRBV7-8 and TRBJ1-5, with 11 bases identical to TRBD1. V lost 4 bases to trimming and J lost 1 base; unmatched junction nucleotides: 6. Germline CDR1 and CDR2: SGHVS and FQNEAQ. CDR3 length: 17 amino acids. The CDR3, as DNA: TGTGCCAGCAGCTCGACCGGGACAGGGGGGAGCAATCAGCCCCAGCATTTT. Protein product: CASSSTGTGGSNQPQHF. Full variable domain (rest looked up from reference TRBV7-8 and TRBJ1-5): GAGVSQSPRYKVAKRGQDVALRCDPISGHVSLFWYQQALGQGPEFLTYFQNEAQLDKSGLPSDRFFAERPEGSVSTLKIQRTQQEDSAVYLCASSSTGTGGSNQPQHFGDGTRLSIL.

The chain joins TRBV7-2 to TRBJ2-7; D remains ambiguous. Trimming stripped 5 bases from V and 3 bases from J, with 8 bases between. CDR1 and CDR2 from the germline V gene are SGHTA and FQGNSA. The CDR3 covers 12 residues. Here the CDR3 DNA reads TGTGCCAGCAGCCCAGACTTCTACGAGCAGTACTTC. Translated, it gives CASSPDFYEQYF.

This clone appeared a few times. The rearrangement joins TRBV19 to TRBJ1-6; D possibly corresponds to TRBD1 (5 bases). Trimming cost V 9 bases and J 0 bases, with 15 bases left between them. Germline CDR1 is LNHDA and CDR2 is SQIVND (reference sequence). The CDR3 runs to 16 residues. Written as DNA, the CDR3 is TGTGCCAGCAGGGCAGAAGCCAGCTCCTATAATTCACCCCTCCACTTT. This codes for CASRAEASSYNSPLHF.

The chain uses TRBV19 and TRBJ1-4, with a possible D match to TRBD1 (6 bases). CDR3 length: 13 residues. Looked up from germline, CDR1 is LNHDA and CDR2 is SQIVND (reference sequence). V was clipped by 11 bases and J by 4 bases, with 14 bases between them. CDR3 DNA sequence: TGTGCCGGAATACAGGGTAATAATGAAAAACTGTTTTTT. Amino acid sequence: CAGIQGNNEKLFF.

This clone was found once. J is TRBJ2-1 and V is TRBV18; perhaps TRBD2 as D (6 bases). The CDR3 is 15 residues long. V was trimmed by 8 bases and J by 4 bases, leaving 18 bases between them. Per the germline V gene, CDR1 is KGHSH and CDR2 is LQKENI. Written as DNA, the CDR3 is TGTGCCAGCCGGGGGACGCTCATGGGATACAATGAGCAGTTCTTC. This encodes CASRGTLMGYNEQFF.

The rearrangement joins TRBV2 to TRBJ1-2; D not certain. Germline V lookup: CDR1 SNHLY, CDR2 FYNNEI. The CDR3 spans 11 residues. V shed 4 bases and J shed 8 bases, with 8 bases lying between them. CDR3 in DNA: TGTGCCAGCAGTGGAGGGAGCGGCTACACCTTC. It encodes CASSGGSGYTF.

V usage is TRBV7-9 and J usage is TRBJ1-4; possibly TRBD1 for D (5 bases). The V and J ends lost 4 bases and 3 bases respectively, with 12 bases between them. Germline values: CDR1 SEHNR, CDR2 FQNEAQ (reference sequence). This CDR3 region has 15 residues. CDR3 sequence: CASSSQQASNEKLFF. The CDR3 nucleotides read TGTGCCAGCAGCTCCCAACAGGCGTCTAATGAAAAACTGTTTTTT. Complete variable domain (other parts from reference TRBV7-9 and TRBJ1-4): DTGVSQNPRHKITKRGQNVTFRCDPISEHNRLYWYRQTLGQGPEFLTYFQNEAQLEKSRLLSDRFSAERPKGSFSTLEIQRTEQGDSAMYLCASSSQQASNEKLFFGSGTQLSVL.

The CDR3 coding sequence is TGTGCCAGCAGTGAAGCGGGGGCCTCTCAGCCCCAGCATTTT. Translation gives CASSEAGASQPQHF. The J gene is TRBJ1-5, the V gene TRBV6-1; D possibly corresponds to TRBD1 (6 bases). The CDR3 length is 14 residues. The germline CDR1 and CDR2 sequences are MNHNS and SASEGT. The V end was cut by 0 bases, the J end by 6 bases, with 9 bases between.

The rearrangement joins TRBV5-1 to TRBJ1-2, with TRBD1 as a possible D gene (5 bases). CDR3 length equals 15 residues. V lost 0 bases to trimming and J lost 2 bases, with 11 bases between them. Germline lookup yields CDR1 SGHRS and CDR2 YFSETQ. The CDR3 coding sequence is TGCGCCAGCAGCTTGGGAATAGGGGTAAACTATGGCTACACCTTC. This gives the protein CASSLGIGVNYGYTF.

V usage is TRBV5-1 and J usage is TRBJ2-1; 8 bases align to TRBD1. This CDR3 region has 15 residues. Germline lookup yields CDR1 SGHRS and CDR2 YFSETQ. The V and J ends lost 6 bases and 1 base, in that order; junction bases with no gene match: 6. CDR3 in amino acids: CASKATGGSYNEQFF. Written as DNA, the CDR3 is TGCGCCAGCAAGGCCACAGGGGGGTCCTACAATGAGCAGTTCTTC.

The chain employs TRBV4-1 and TRBJ1-4; a possible D gene is TRBD1 (6 bases). Deletions cut 1 base from V and 5 bases from J, with 11 bases between. The CDR3 length is 15 residues. Per the germline V gene, CDR1 is MGHRA and CDR2 is YSYEKL. In DNA, the CDR3 is TGCGCCAGCAGCCAAGTGGAGGGGGGGAATGAAAAACTGTTTTTT. Translated, it gives CASSQVEGGNEKLFF.